This T cell receptor beta chain is from a study of cytomegalovirus exposure and HLA in healthy donors. Study-level results: The listing of roughly 160 TCR beta chains classed them as cytomegalovirus-associated. Solely CMV serostatus was available to characterize immune exposure.

In the PCR, 60 Vbeta and 13 Jbeta primers were used. Produced via immunoSEQ multiplex PCR; TCRdb's table is partial and in-frame only. The data show under 150,000 clones, with approximately 69% seen just once and around 4% held by the top ten. In this sample, this clone turned up once. Its antigen is still unknown. Trimming removed 0 bases from V and 3 bases from J; junction bases left unmatched: 9. Per germline, CDR1 SQVTM and CDR2 ANQGSEA. This CDR3 is built from 16 residues. The chain couples TRBV29-1 to TRBJ1-1, with TRBD1 identical over 8 bases. Sample: PBMCs. This sequence originates from a woman aged 40-49 years in good health and CMV-seropositive. CDR3 sequence: CSVEDHWAGGYTEAFF. The CDR3 DNA is TGCAGCGTTGAAGATCACTGGGCAGGGGGCTACACTGAAGCTTTCTTT.